A single TCR beta chain is shown here with its context. This clonotype was counted a few times. This receptor's antigen is unknown. The record has no base qualities; no much larger clone is one base away. This specimen comes from a study of CD8 T cells in ankylosing spondylitis listed by TCRdb under 2017. Background for the entire study: To find TCR variants linked to disease, the study profiled T cell receptor beta repertoires in ankylosing spondylitis patients and healthy donors. In total, the full study cohort was made up of over a hundred healthy donors and 25 or so ankylosing spondylitis patients. Peripheral blood samples were taken, and synovial fluid was additionally collected from ankylosing spondylitis patients. Results and caveats for the whole study, not just this receptor: Blood from ankylosing spondylitis patients appeared to be characterized by a TCR beta motif made up of under ten highly homologous amino acid variants. A CD8+ phenotype was shown by the disease-linked clones, which were found at relatively low frequencies in peripheral blood. Some motif variants had previously been reported in the synovial fluid and blood of reactive arthritis patients, which suggests shared mechanisms of disease initiation. Significant enrichment of the disease-linked clones was reported in matched synovial fluid samples from ankylosing spondylitis patients.

Sequencing took place on an Illumina HiSeq 2500. Quantitative 5'-RACE with molecular barcodes was used to prepare TCR beta libraries. As for the authors' bioinformatics: Disease-linked TCR variants were identified with a new computational method built on a probabilistic model of VDJ rearrangement. The raw public data were reprocessed by TCRdb itself: fastp quality trimming at Q25, MiXCR clonotype calling, in-frame beta chains only. Each CDR3 protein gets just one entry, which takes the most common genes and DNA from the rows behind it. None of the V and J calls come from the authors' own analysis; TCRdb made them. A total of 150,000 to 200,000 distinct CDR3 sequences appear in this sample, 9.5% to 13% of them only once. The top ten constitute 25% to 30% of the sample. V and J are truncated by 5 bases and 6 bases respectively, leaving an intervening sequence of 13 bases. The CDR3 covers 13 residues, taking in both the cysteine and the phenylalanine. Only CDR3 DNA is held: 39 bases, read in frame from base 1.

The source material was blood, either unsorted or a sorted T cell fraction (not recorded which). The receptor's source is a male donor with ankylosing spondylitis or in good health (not recorded which). The chain was built from TRBV12-3 or TRBV12-4 and TRBJ1-2, with no confident D gene call. The CDR3 has the sequence CASSLRPQDGYTF. The DNA sequence is given as TGTGCCAGCAGTCTCCGACCTCAGGATGGCTACACCTTC.